This T cell receptor (beta chain) was observed in a study of cytomegalovirus exposure and HLA in healthy donors. This CDR3 comprises 16 residues. V was pared by 3 bases and J by 0 bases, with 2 bases of the junction left unmatched. Germline V gene data show CDR1 as SGHTA and CDR2 as FQGTGA. Primers for the PCR totalled 60 Vbeta and 13 Jbeta. Assay used: immunoSEQ multiplex PCR; TCRdb lists only in-frame clones, some missing. This table holds 80,000 to 100,000 clones. The gene calls are TRBV7-3 and TRBJ2-2, with 9 nucleotides matching TRBD1. The source material was PBMCs. This TCR derives from a man between 50 and 59 years old in good health and CMV-seronegative. The CDR3 region has the DNA TGTGCCAGCAGCTTTAGGACAGGGGCGAACACCGGGGAGCTGTTTTTT. Amino acid sequence: CASSFRTGANTGELFF.